The present entry profiles one T cell receptor beta chain with its context. The record originates from a study of blood T cell repertoires in COVID-19. Study background: Specimens from acute and convalescent COVID-19 originated in the United States, Italy and Spain. Sample material is recorded as cDNA or gDNA derived from T cells, B-cell-depleted T cells, or PBMCs.

Some clones are missing from TCRdb's copy, which holds only in-frame ones; the method was immunoSEQ multiplex PCR. The repertoire holds 200,000 or so clones, with 75% to 90% as singletons. The CDR3 has 15 amino acids. V was shortened by 6 bases and J by 2 bases, with 14 bases between the two germline ends. The germline V gene has CDR1 SEHNR and CDR2 FQNEAQ (reference sequence). V is TRBV7-9 and J is TRBJ2-1, with a possible D match to TRBD2 (7 bases). Specimen: peripheral blood. The receptor's source is a human donor in a cohort sampled during active COVID-19. The CDR3 protein is CASSFPGGPYNEQFF. The CDR3, as DNA: TGTGCCAGCAGTTTCCCCGGGGGGCCCTACAATGAGCAGTTCTTC.